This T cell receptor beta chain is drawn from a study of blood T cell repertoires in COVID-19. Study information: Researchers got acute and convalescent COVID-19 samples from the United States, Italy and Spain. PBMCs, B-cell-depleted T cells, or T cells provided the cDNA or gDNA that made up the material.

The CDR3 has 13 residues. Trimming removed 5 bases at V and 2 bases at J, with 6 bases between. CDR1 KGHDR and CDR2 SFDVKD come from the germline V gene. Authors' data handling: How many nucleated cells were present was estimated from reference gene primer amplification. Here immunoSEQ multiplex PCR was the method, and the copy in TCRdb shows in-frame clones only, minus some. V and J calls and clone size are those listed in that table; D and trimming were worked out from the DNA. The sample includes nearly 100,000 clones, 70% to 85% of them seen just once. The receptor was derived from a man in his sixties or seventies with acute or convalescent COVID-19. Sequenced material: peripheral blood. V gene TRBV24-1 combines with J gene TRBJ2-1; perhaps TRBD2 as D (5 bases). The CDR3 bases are TGTGCCACCAGTGGGGGAGCCTACAATGAGCAGTTCTTC. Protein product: CATSGGAYNEQFF.